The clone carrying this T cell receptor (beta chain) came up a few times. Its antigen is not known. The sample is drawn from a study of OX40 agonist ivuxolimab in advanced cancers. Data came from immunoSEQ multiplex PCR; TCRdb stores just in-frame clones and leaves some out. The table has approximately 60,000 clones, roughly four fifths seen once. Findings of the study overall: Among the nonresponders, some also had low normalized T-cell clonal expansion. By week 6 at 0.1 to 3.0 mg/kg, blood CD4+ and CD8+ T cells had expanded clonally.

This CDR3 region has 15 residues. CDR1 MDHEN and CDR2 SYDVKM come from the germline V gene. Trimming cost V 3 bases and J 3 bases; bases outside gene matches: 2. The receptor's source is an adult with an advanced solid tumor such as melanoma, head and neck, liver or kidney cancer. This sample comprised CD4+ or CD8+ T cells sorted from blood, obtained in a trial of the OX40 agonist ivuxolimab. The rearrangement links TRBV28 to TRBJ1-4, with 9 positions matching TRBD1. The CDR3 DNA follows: TGTGCCAGCAGTTTGGGGGACAGGGCTAATGAAAAACTGTTTTTT. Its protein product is CASSLGDRANEKLFF.